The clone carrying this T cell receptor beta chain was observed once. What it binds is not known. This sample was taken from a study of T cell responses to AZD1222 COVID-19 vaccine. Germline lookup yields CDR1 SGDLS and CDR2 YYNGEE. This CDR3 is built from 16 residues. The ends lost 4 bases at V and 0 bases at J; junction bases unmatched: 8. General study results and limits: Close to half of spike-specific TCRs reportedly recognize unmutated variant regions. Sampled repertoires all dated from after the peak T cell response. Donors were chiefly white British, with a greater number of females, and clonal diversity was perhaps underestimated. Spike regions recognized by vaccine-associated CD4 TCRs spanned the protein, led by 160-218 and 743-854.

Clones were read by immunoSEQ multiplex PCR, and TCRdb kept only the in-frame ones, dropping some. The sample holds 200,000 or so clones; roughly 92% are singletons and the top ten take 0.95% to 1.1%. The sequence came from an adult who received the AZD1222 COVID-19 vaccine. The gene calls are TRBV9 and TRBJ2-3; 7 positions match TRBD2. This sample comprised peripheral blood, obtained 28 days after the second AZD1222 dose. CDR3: CASSPEWRGSTDTQYF. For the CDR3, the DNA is TGTGCCAGCAGCCCCGAATGGCGGGGGAGCACAGATACGCAGTATTTT. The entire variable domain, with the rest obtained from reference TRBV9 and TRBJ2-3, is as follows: DSGVTQTPKHLITATGQRVTLRCSPRSGDLSVYWYQQSLDQGLQFLIQYYNGEERAKGNILERFSAQQFPDLHSELNLSSLELGDSALYFCASSPEWRGSTDTQYFGPGTRLTVL.